This TCR beta chain was captured in a study of cytomegalovirus exposure and HLA in healthy donors. Study-wide context: The roughly 110 validation repertoires were reported in a later analysis to have been generated on the same platform as the roughly 720 first-cohort repertoires. Study-wide results and limits: Listed as cytomegalovirus-associated were 150 to 200 TCR beta chains. Testing in vitro showed a few CMV-associated chains specific for CMV antigens.

CDR3 length: 13 residues. Germline CDR1 SGHVS, CDR2 FNYEAQ. With 1 base removed from V and 3 bases from J, the gap between germline ends came to 4 bases. A remark on this clone: The antigen is unknown.

Only in-frame clones appear in the TCRdb table, and some are missing; sequencing was by immunoSEQ multiplex PCR. The table records about 130,000 clones, about 90% of them present only once. This TCR came from a man between 25 and 39 years old in good health and CMV-seronegative. The chain employs TRBV7-6 and TRBJ2-1; D gene ambiguous. The source material was PBMCs. In nucleotides, the CDR3 is TGTGCCAGCAGCTTAGATTACTACAATGAGCAGTTCTTC. Its translation: CASSLDYYNEQFF. The variable domain in full, with the rest retrieved from reference TRBV7-6 and TRBJ2-1, is GAGVSQSPRYKVTKRGQDVALRCDPISGHVSLYWYRQALGQGPEFLTYFNYEAQQDKSGLPNDRFSAERPEGSISTLTIQRTEQRDSAMYRCASSLDYYNEQFFGPGTRLTVL.